This entry lists 9 T cell receptor beta chains sequenced from one sample in a study of T-cell memory formation after mild COVID-19. Each CDR3 protein is one row after TCRdb ran MiXCR on the 5' RACE reads. This sample has under 300,000 distinct CDR3 sequences; 8% to 10% occur once, and the top ten carry around 23%. The specimen was PBMCs or a T cell subset sorted from them (not recorded which). Receptors were obtained from a man in his late teens or twenties who had mild COVID-19 (a few samples of this study predate the infection). Cell type and time point are not known.

This clonotype was observed many times. The DNA for the CDR3 is TGCGCCAGCAGCCAAGAGGGACTGCCGAACACCGGGGAGCTGTTTTTT. This codes for CASSQEGLPNTGELFF. This rearrangement joins TRBV4-1 to TRBJ2-2; D is possibly TRBD2 (6 bases). The CDR3 is 16 amino acids. Per germline, CDR1 MGHRA and CDR2 YSYEKL. Trimming took 0 bases from V and 0 from J, leaving 8 bases between them.

This clonotype occurred a few times. The J gene is TRBJ1-6, the V gene TRBV5-4; D is ambiguous. This CDR3 has 13 residues. The V gene lost 5 bases and the J gene lost 7 bases, with 10 bases spanning the gap. From germline, CDR1 is SGHNT and CDR2 YYREEE (reference sequence). The CDR3 coding sequence is TGTGCCAGCAGAATGGGTGGGAATTCACCCCTCCACTTT. Protein product: CASRMGGNSPLHF.

This chain links TRBV6-1 with TRBJ1-5; D gene uncertain. CDR3 length: 13 residues. The germline gives CDR1 MNHNS, CDR2 SASEGT. Trimming removed 4 bases at V and 0 bases at J, with 4 bases between. The CDR3 DNA sequence: TGTGCCAGCAGTGGTAATAGCAATCAGCCCCAGCATTTT. This translates into CASSGNSNQPQHF.

This clonotype was seen only a few times. The chain recombines TRBV6-5 with TRBJ1-1, with D uncertain. The CDR3 contains 14 residues. CDR1 MNHEY and CDR2 SVGAGI come from the germline V gene. V shed 6 bases and J shed 3 bases, with 14 bases lying between them. CDR3: CASRESIGDTEAFF. The CDR3 DNA follows: TGTGCCAGCAGAGAATCTATCGGGGACACTGAAGCTTTCTTT.

This clonotype was recorded a few times. V usage is TRBV24-1 and J usage is TRBJ1-2; D possibly corresponds to TRBD1 (6 bases). The CDR3 runs to 14 residues. With 1 base removed from V and 8 bases from J, the gap between germline ends came to 13 bases. Germline V lookup: CDR1 KGHDR, CDR2 SFDVKD. In nucleotides, the CDR3 is TGTGCCACCAGTGATTTCGAAAGGGGGAGCGGCTACACCTTC. This encodes CATSDFERGSGYTF.

This clonotype was found a few times. J is TRBJ1-5 and V is TRBV7-3; D not resolved. The CDR3 spans 16 residues. The V gene's germline CDR1 is SGHTA and CDR2 FQGTGA. DNA of the CDR3: TGTGCTCCCCGCGAGGGTCGGGTTTATAGCAATCAGCCCCAGCATTTT. Its translation: CAPREGRVYSNQPQHF. The complete variable domain, with remaining parts taken from reference TRBV7-3 and TRBJ1-5, reads GAGVSQTPSNKVTEKGKYVELRCDPISGHTALYWYRQSLGQGPEFLIYFQGTGAADDSGLPNDRFFAVRPEGSVSTLKIQRTERGDSAVYLCAPREGRVYSNQPQHFGDGTRLSIL.

This clonotype was seen only a few times. The DNA of the CDR3 is TGTGCCAGCAGCCAAGATATGGGGCGGAATAAATGGGGAAACACCATATATTTT. This sequence encodes CASSQDMGRNKWGNTIYF. The chain carries TRBV4-2 and TRBJ1-3; tentative D call: TRBD1 (5 bases). The CDR3 has 18 residues. V lost 0 bases and J 4 bases, leaving 19 bases between the germline ends. Germline CDR1 reads LGHNA; CDR2 reads YNFKEQ.

The sample holds a few counts of this clonotype. This chain uses TRBV6-5 with TRBJ2-3; perhaps TRBD2 as D (6 bases). V was cut by 2 bases and J by 0 bases, with 12 bases left in between. The CDR3 consists of 16 residues. Germline lookup yields CDR1 MNHEY and CDR2 SVGAGI. The CDR3 DNA is TGTGCCAGCAGTTACAGATGGAGGGGTAGCACAGATACGCAGTATTTT. As protein: CASSYRWRGSTDTQYF.

This clonotype was recorded a few times. The chain links TRBV12-3 or TRBV12-4 to TRBJ1-2, with TRBD1 matching over 10 bases. V lost 6 bases to trimming and J lost 7 bases; unmatched junction nucleotides: 8. The CDR3 spans 14 residues. This chain's CDR3 is CASRTPWTGGGYTF. The CDR3 DNA sequence: TGTGCCAGCAGGACACCTTGGACAGGGGGTGGCTACACCTTC.